A single sample gave rise to the 2 T cell receptor beta chains below, sequenced in a study of cytomegalovirus exposure and HLA in healthy donors (TCRdb year 2017). The library was obtained by the immunoSEQ multiplex PCR assay. Not all clones reach the TCRdb copy of this immuneACCESS table, which keeps in-frame sequences only. Checked studies attribute under half of the gap to unresolved V genes and leave the rest unexplained. The sample includes approximately 150,000 clones, with around 87% observed a single time. The ten largest clones represent around 10% of the sample. Sequencing was performed on PBMCs. These receptors all come from a man between 18 and 29 years old in good health and CMV-seropositive.

A single count supports this clone. The CDR3: CASSLSWVGGQPQHF. For the CDR3, the DNA is TGTGCCAGCAGTTTAAGTTGGGTTGGGGGCCAGCCCCAGCATTTT. The chain employs TRBV27 and TRBJ1-5, with TRBD1 as a possible D gene (6 bases). This CDR3 spans 15 amino acids. Trimming stripped 2 bases from V and 7 bases from J, with 15 bases between. The V gene's germline CDR1 is MNHEY and CDR2 SMNVEV (reference sequence).

This chain uses TRBV6-5 with TRBJ1-2; no clear D gene. CDR3 size: 13 residues. Germline CDR1 MNHEY, CDR2 SVGAGI. V gave up 0 bases and J gave up 8 bases, with 10 bases separating them. The CDR3 DNA reads TGTGCCAGCAGTTACTCCGGACTCAGAGGCTACACCTTC. Amino acid sequence: CASSYSGLRGYTF.